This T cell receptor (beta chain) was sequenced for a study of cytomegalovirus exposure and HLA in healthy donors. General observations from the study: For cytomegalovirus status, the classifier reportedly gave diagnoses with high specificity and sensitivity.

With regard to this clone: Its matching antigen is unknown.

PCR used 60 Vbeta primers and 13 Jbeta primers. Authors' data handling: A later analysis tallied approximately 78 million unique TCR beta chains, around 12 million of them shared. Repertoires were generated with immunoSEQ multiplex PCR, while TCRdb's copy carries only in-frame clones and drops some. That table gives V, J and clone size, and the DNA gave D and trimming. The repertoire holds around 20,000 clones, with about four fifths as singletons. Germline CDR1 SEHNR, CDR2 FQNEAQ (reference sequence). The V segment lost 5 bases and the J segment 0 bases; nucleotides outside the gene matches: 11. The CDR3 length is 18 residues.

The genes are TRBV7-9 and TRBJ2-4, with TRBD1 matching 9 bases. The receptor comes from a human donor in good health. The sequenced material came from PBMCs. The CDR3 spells CASSPDRGEGIAKNIQYF. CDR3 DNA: TGTGCCAGCAGCCCGGACAGGGGAGAGGGGATAGCCAAAAACATTCAGTACTTC.